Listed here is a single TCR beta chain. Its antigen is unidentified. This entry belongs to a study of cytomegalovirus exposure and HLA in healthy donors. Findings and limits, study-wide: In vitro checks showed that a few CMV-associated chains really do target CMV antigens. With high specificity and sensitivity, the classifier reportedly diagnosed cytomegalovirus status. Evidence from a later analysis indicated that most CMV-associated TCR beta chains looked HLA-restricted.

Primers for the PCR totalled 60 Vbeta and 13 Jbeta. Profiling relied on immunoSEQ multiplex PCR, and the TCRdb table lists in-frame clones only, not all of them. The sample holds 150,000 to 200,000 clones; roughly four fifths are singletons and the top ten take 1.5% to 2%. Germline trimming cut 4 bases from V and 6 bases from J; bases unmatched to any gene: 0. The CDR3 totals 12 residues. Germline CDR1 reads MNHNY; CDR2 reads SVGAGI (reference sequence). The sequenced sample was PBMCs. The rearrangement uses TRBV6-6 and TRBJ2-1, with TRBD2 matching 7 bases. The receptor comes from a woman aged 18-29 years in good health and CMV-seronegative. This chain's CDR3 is CASSWGGNEQFF. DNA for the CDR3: TGTGCCAGCAGTTGGGGGGGCAATGAGCAGTTCTTC.